One and the same sample provided the 21 T cell receptor beta chains below, sequenced in a study of a mutant IDH1 vaccine in newly diagnosed glioma. Time point given: baseline, week 1 (first vaccination visit). Treatment meaning: pre-vaccination baseline after standard-of-care therapy. Produced via immunoSEQ multiplex PCR; TCRdb's table is partial and in-frame only. The sample shows about 63,000 clones, 83% of them seen only once. The sample in question was peripheral blood mononuclear cells (PBMCs), obtained from a glioma patient treated with radiotherapy, temozolomide or both. Every receptor here comes from a woman aged 18-29 years with glioma. Some clones in this sample may be carry-over from other donors' samples.

The rearrangement joins TRBV27 to TRBJ2-1; D possibly corresponds to TRBD1 (6 bases). Germline V gives CDR1 MNHEY, CDR2 SMNVEV (reference sequence). Trimming left V 3 bases short and J 9 bases short, with 12 bases between. This CDR3 is 13 amino acids long. CDR3 DNA: TGTGCCAGCAGTTTGTACAGGGCCGTTGAGCAGTTCTTC. Translation gives CASSLYRAVEQFF.

This clone was seen only a few times. The chain is built from TRBV5-5 and TRBJ1-2; 7 nucleotides agree with TRBD1. Germline CDR1 and CDR2: SGHKS and YYEKEE (reference sequence). The CDR3 has 14 residues. With V trimmed by 4 bases and J by 7 bases, 10 bases remained unmatched. The CDR3 loop reads CASSEQTGLVGYTF. The CDR3 DNA reads TGTGCCAGCAGCGAGCAGACAGGGTTAGTTGGCTACACCTTC. Filled out from reference TRBV5-5 and TRBJ1-2, the complete variable domain reads DAGVTQSPTHLIKTRGQQVTLRCSPISGHKSVSWYQQVLGQGPQFIFQYYEKEERGRGNFPDRFSARQFPNYSSELNVNALLLGDSALYLCASSEQTGLVGYTFGSGTRLTVV.

This chain joins TRBV29-1 and TRBJ1-2; TRBD1 might be the D (5 bases). This CDR3 region has 15 residues. Germline V gene lookup returns CDR1 SQVTM and CDR2 ANQGSEA. Trimming took off 4 bases at V and 0 bases at J, with 15 bases between the two ends. DNA for the CDR3: TGCAGCGTTGGGGGAGGGGATACTTCTAACTATGGCTACACCTTC. Its translation: CSVGGGDTSNYGYTF. The full variable domain, with the rest looked up from reference TRBV29-1 and TRBJ1-2, is SAVISQKPSRDICQRGTSLTIQCQVDSQVTMMFWYRQQPGQSLTLIATANQGSEATYESGFVIDKFPISRPNLTFSTLTVSNMSPEDSSIYLCSVGGGDTSNYGYTFGSGTRLTVV.

The rearrangement links TRBV12-5 to TRBJ1-5; TRBD1 aligns across 10 bases. In germline, CDR1 is LGHNT, CDR2 FRNRAP. The CDR3 extends over 11 amino acids. The junction had 3 bases not matched to a gene; V was cut back by 5 bases and J by 14 bases. The CDR3 sequence: CASGTGQGEHF. In DNA form, the CDR3 reads TGTGCTAGTGGTACCGGACAGGGGGAGCATTTT.

V is TRBV10-1 and J is TRBJ2-3, with D unclear. Trimming removed 2 bases from V and 2 bases from J, with 8 bases in between. The CDR3 has 14 residues. Germline V CDR1 and CDR2: WNHNN, SYGVQD (reference sequence). The CDR3 is CASSEGPNTDTQYF. Written as DNA, the CDR3 is TGCGCCAGCAGTGAGGGGCCGAACACAGATACGCAGTATTTT.

The chain has TRBV5-1 and TRBJ1-3, with D tentatively TRBD1 (5 bases). The CDR3 is 15 residues long. CDR1 is SGHRS, CDR2 YFSETQ, per germline. The V end was cut by 4 bases, the J end by 4 bases, with 15 bases between. In nucleotides, the CDR3 is TGCGCCAGCAGCGCCGGACAAGCTTTGGGAAACACCATATATTTT. It translates to CASSAGQALGNTIYF.

This rearrangement joins TRBV11-3 to TRBJ2-7; no clear D. The CDR3 is 14 residues long. CDR1 and CDR2 from the germline V gene are SGHNT and YENEEA. V gave up 3 bases and J gave up 0 bases, with 9 bases separating them. CDR3 sequence (DNA): TGTGCCAGCAGCTTTACGGGTTTCTCCTACGAGCAGTACTTC. It yields the protein CASSFTGFSYEQYF.

The J gene is TRBJ2-5, the V gene TRBV29-1, with a tentative D call TRBD2 (6 bases). Trimming left V 3 bases short and J 5 bases short, with 13 bases between. The CDR3 consists of 13 residues. Germline V gene data show CDR1 as SQVTM and CDR2 as ANQGSEA. CDR3 in amino acids: CSVDKGGRETQYF. The CDR3 DNA reads as TGCAGCGTTGATAAGGGAGGAAGGGAGACCCAGTACTTC. Full variable domain (remainder filled in from reference TRBV29-1 and TRBJ2-5): SAVISQKPSRDICQRGTSLTIQCQVDSQVTMMFWYRQQPGQSLTLIATANQGSEATYESGFVIDKFPISRPNLTFSTLTVSNMSPEDSSIYLCSVDKGGRETQYFGPGTRLLVL.

The V call is TRBV12-1, the J call TRBJ2-3; whether TRBD1, the table's D call, matches the DNA was not checked. TRBV12-1 is a pseudogene segment. This CDR3 is built from 14 residues. The CDR3: CARSGASNTDTQYF. Written as DNA, the CDR3 is TGTGCCAGATCTGGGGCCTCGAACACAGATACGCAGTATTTT.

CDR3 nucleotides: TGTGCCAGCAGCTTAGGGGGACTAAACACTGAAGCTTTCTTT. Amino acids: CASSLGGLNTEAFF. The chain employs TRBV7-2 and TRBJ1-1, with D perhaps TRBD1 (5 bases). The CDR3 totals 14 residues. The germline gives CDR1 SGHTA, CDR2 FQGNSA. The V end was cut by 1 base, the J end by 2 bases, with 8 bases between.

The chain joins TRBV5-1 to TRBJ2-1, with 10 bases aligning to TRBD2. The CDR3 sequence is 16 residues long. Trimming removed 1 base from V and 5 bases from J; junction bases left unmatched: 6. Germline V gene sequence: CDR1 SGHRS, CDR2 YFSETQ. CDR3 region: CASSLTLAGGDNEQFF. The CDR3, as DNA: TGCGCCAGCAGCTTGACATTAGCGGGAGGAGACAATGAGCAGTTCTTC.

This sequence joins TRBV2 and TRBJ2-5; D ambiguous. Germline CDR1 and CDR2: SNHLY and FYNNEI. V gave up 2 bases and J gave up 2 bases, with 6 bases separating them. The CDR3 covers 13 residues. The chain's CDR3 is CASSETRQETQYF. CDR3 DNA sequence: TGTGCCAGCAGTGAAACCAGGCAAGAGACCCAGTACTTC.

The chain recombines TRBV6-5 with TRBJ2-7; D assignment may be TRBD1 or TRBD2 (5 bases each). Germline values: CDR1 MNHEY, CDR2 SVGAGI. The CDR3 contains 14 residues. V gave up 7 bases and J gave up 6 bases, with 19 bases separating them. CDR3 nucleotides: TGTGCCAGCACACCGGGACCGGACCCTACCGAGCAGTACTTC. It is translated as CASTPGPDPTEQYF.

This sequence joins TRBV5-4 and TRBJ2-2; 8 positions agree with TRBD2. This CDR3 contains 17 residues. V lost 0 bases, J lost 3 bases, and 7 bases stayed unmatched. Germline loops: CDR1 SGHNT, CDR2 YYREEE (reference sequence). In DNA form, the CDR3 reads TGTGCCAGCAGCTTGGCCGGGGGGGCGAGGGACACCGGGGAGCTGTTTTTT. It codes for CASSLAGGARDTGELFF.

The chain is built from TRBV6-5 and TRBJ2-7; possible D gene TRBD2, 5 bases. The germline V gene has CDR1 MNHEY and CDR2 SVGAGI. CDR3 length: 15 residues. Deletions cut 4 bases from V and 5 bases from J, with 18 bases between. CDR3 in amino acids: CASSLGLPSVHEQYF. The CDR3, as DNA: TGTGCCAGCAGTTTAGGACTCCCCTCGGTCCACGAGCAGTACTTC.

The CDR3 DNA reads as TGTGCCAGCAGTCCAACTGGCTACGAGCAGTACTTC. This sequence encodes CASSPTGYEQYF. The genes are TRBV6-5 and TRBJ2-7, with unresolved D. V lost 5 bases and J 3 bases, leaving 8 bases between the germline ends. This CDR3 has 12 residues. Germline CDR1 and CDR2: MNHEY and SVGAGI.

This chain links TRBV7-3 with TRBJ2-5; 10 positions agree with TRBD1. V gave up 5 bases and J gave up 3 bases; unmatched junction bases: 3. Germline loops: CDR1 SGHTA, CDR2 FQGTGA. The CDR3 runs to 14 residues. The CDR3 sequence: CASSRQGAEETQYF. CDR3 DNA sequence: TGTGCCAGCAGCAGACAGGGGGCTGAAGAGACCCAGTACTTC.

The CDR3 DNA sequence: TGTGCCAGCAGTTTTTCGGGTGAGCAGTACTTC. Protein: CASSFSGEQYF. The chain recombines TRBV27 with TRBJ2-7, with D uncertain. The germline gives CDR1 MNHEY, CDR2 SMNVEV (reference sequence). V gave up 3 bases and J gave up 7 bases, with 7 bases separating them. The CDR3 loop spans 11 amino acids.

CDR3 loop: CASTRAAYEQYF. In DNA, the CDR3 is TGTGCCAGCACCCGGGCCGCCTACGAGCAGTACTTC. This chain uses TRBV2 with TRBJ2-7; D uncertain. Trimming removed 7 bases at V and 2 bases at J, with 9 bases between. CDR1 SNHLY and CDR2 FYNNEI come from the germline V gene. The CDR3 has 12 residues.

This clone came up once. The chain recombines TRBV9 with TRBJ2-3; 8 bases are shared with TRBD1. The germline gives CDR1 SGDLS, CDR2 YYNGEE. Trimming at V came to 2 bases and at J to 6 bases, leaving 5 bases not matched to a gene. This CDR3 is 14 amino acids long. CDR3 nucleotide sequence: TGTGCCAGCAGCGTCGACAGGGGAAAGGATACGCAGTATTTT. Translation gives CASSVDRGKDTQYF.

This clone was counted once. The chain recombines TRBV5-1 with TRBJ2-7; TRBD1 matches at 8 bases. With V trimmed by 0 bases and J by 2 bases, 4 bases remained unmatched. CDR3 length: 15 residues. From germline, CDR1 is SGHRS and CDR2 YFSETQ. In nucleotides, the CDR3 is TGCGCCAGCAGCTTGGGACAGGGGTTTCCCTACGAGCAGTACTTC. As protein: CASSLGQGFPYEQYF.